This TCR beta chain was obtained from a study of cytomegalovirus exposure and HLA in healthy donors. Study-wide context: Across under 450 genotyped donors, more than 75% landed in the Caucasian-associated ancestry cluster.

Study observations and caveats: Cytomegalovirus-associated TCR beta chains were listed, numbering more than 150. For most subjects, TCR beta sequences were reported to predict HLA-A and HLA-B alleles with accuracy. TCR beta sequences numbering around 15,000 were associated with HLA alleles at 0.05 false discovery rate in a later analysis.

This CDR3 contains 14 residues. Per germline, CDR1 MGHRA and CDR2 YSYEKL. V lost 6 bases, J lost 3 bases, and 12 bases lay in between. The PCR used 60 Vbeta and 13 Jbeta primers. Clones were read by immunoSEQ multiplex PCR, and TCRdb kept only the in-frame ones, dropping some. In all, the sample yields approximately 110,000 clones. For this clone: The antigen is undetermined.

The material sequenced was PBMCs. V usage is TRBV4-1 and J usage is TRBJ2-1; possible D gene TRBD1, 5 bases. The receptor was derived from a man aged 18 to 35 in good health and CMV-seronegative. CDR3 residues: CASRGDSFYNEQFF. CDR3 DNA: TGCGCCAGCAGAGGTGACAGTTTCTACAATGAGCAGTTCTTC.